A single sample is the source of the 22 T cell receptor beta chains below, sequenced in a study of monozygotic twins with inflammatory bowel disease. TCRdb reanalyzed the 5' RACE reads and collapses them to one entry per CDR3 protein, without DNA. The specimen's table records more than 75,000 distinct CDR3 sequences. The source material was blood. The source of these receptors is a human donor with ulcerative colitis or Crohn's disease, or a healthy co-twin of an affected twin (not recorded which).

The chain couples TRBV5-4 to TRBJ2-1; the D call of TRBD2 rests on TCRdb alone, since no DNA is present to check it. CDR3 length: 18 amino acids. Germline V gene lookup returns CDR1 SGHNT and CDR2 YYREEE (reference sequence). The chain's CDR3 is CASTRGGPDGASYNEQFF. The complete variable domain, with remaining parts taken from reference TRBV5-4 and TRBJ2-1, reads ETGVTQSPTHLIKTRGQQVTLRCSSQSGHNTVSWYQQALGQGPQFIFQYYREEENGRGNFPPRFSGLQFPNYSSELNVNALELDDSALYLCASTRGGPDGASYNEQFFGPGTRLTVL.

V gene TRBV5-1 combines with J gene TRBJ1-3. CDR3 length: 15 residues. Germline V gene sequence: CDR1 SGHRS, CDR2 YFSETQ. This CDR3 is CASSLVDGARNTIYF.

This rearrangement joins TRBV5-1 to TRBJ1-1. Germline V CDR1 and CDR2: SGHRS, YFSETQ. CDR3 size: 13 residues. CDR3 region: CASSLERGTEAFF.

The J gene is TRBJ2-5, the V gene TRBV29-1. Germline-derived CDR1 and CDR2 are SQVTM and ANQGSEA. The length of the CDR3 is 11 residues. CDR3 protein: CSVGSRGAQYF.

The V and J genes are TRBV13 and TRBJ1-1. This CDR3 spans 15 amino acids. Germline V gives CDR1 PRHDT, CDR2 FYEKMQ (reference sequence). This CDR3 is CASSPAVGKDTEAFF.

The genes are TRBV5-1 and TRBJ2-5; absent DNA, TCRdb's TRBD2 call cannot be checked. The CDR3 spans 15 residues. Germline-derived CDR1 and CDR2 are SGHRS and YFSETQ. CDR3 in amino acids: CASSSRLAGIETQYF.

The chain uses TRBV29-1 and TRBJ1-2; without DNA, the TCRdb call of TRBD1 cannot be checked. This CDR3 is built from 11 residues. In germline, CDR1 is SQVTM, CDR2 ANQGSEA. The CDR3 sequence is CSASGRWGYTF.

This clonotype is deemed medium-sized by its frequency. The chain couples TRBV18 to TRBJ2-1; TCRdb designates TRBD1, a call that cannot be tested without DNA. The CDR3 sequence is 15 residues long. Germline assignment: CDR1 KGHSH and CDR2 LQKENI. The CDR3 spells CASSPPTGGNNEQFF.

V and J are TRBV7-6 and TRBJ2-5. The germline V gene has CDR1 SGHVS and CDR2 FNYEAQ. The CDR3 totals 14 residues. CDR3 sequence: CASSLETTQETQYF.

The chain recombines TRBV20-1 with TRBJ1-1; as DNA is missing, the TRBD1 call by TCRdb cannot be tested. The CDR3 consists of 13 residues. Germline V gives CDR1 DFQATT, CDR2 SNEGSKA (reference sequence). CDR3 sequence reads: CSASSGVNTEAFF.

The chain carries TRBV7-2 and TRBJ2-3; absent DNA, TCRdb's TRBD1 call cannot be checked. The germline CDR1 and CDR2 sequences are SGHTA and FQGNSA. The CDR3 runs 17 residues. This CDR3 reads CASSAYSRTGNTDTQYF.

V usage is TRBV20-1 and J usage is TRBJ1-1; lacking DNA, the TRBD1 call made by TCRdb goes unchecked. The germline gives CDR1 DFQATT, CDR2 SNEGSKA (reference sequence). The CDR3 is made up of 14 amino acids. The CDR3: CSARAGQGEPEAFF.

This sequence joins TRBV5-1 and TRBJ2-3; the TRBD1 assignment by TCRdb is unverifiable without DNA. The CDR3 contains 14 residues. CDR1 and CDR2 from the germline V gene are SGHRS and YFSETQ. This CDR3 reads CASSSGYRGDTQYF. Supplemented by reference TRBV5-1 and TRBJ2-3, the full variable domain reads KAGVTQTPRYLIKTRGQQVTLSCSPISGHRSVSWYQQTPGQGLQFLFEYFSETQRNKGNFPGRFSGRQFSNSRSEMNVSTLELGDSALYLCASSSGYRGDTQYFGPGTRLTVL.

The chain has TRBV27 and TRBJ1-1. The CDR3 has 14 amino acids. Germline CDR1 and CDR2: MNHEY and SMNVEV (reference sequence). The CDR3 sequence is CASSPQGEGTEAFF.

The rearrangement links TRBV27 to TRBJ2-5; the TRBD1 assignment by TCRdb is unverifiable without DNA. This CDR3 spans 11 amino acids. CDR1 is MNHEY, CDR2 SMNVEV, per germline (reference sequence). Here the CDR3 reads CASSLGGRKYF.

The V gene is TRBV7-2, the J gene TRBJ1-4. Germline values: CDR1 SGHTA, CDR2 FQGNSA. The CDR3 has 14 residues. CDR3: CASSPDGANEKLFF.

The genes are TRBV19 and TRBJ2-1; the TCRdb call, TRBD2, lacks DNA for checking. The CDR3 spans 13 residues. CDR1 is LNHDA, CDR2 SQIVND, per germline (reference sequence). Here the CDR3 reads CASRIGGGVEQFF.

The chain recombines TRBV5-6 with TRBJ1-6; TCRdb proposes TRBD1, but this gene call is untestable without DNA. From germline, CDR1 is SGHDT and CDR2 YYEEEE. The CDR3 contains 14 residues. The CDR3 here is CASSSGIGDSPLHF. The variable domain in full, completed from reference TRBV5-6 and TRBJ1-6, reads DAGVTQSPTHLIKTRGQQVTLRCSPKSGHDTVSWYQQALGQGPQFIFQYYEEEERQRGNFPDRFSGHQFPNYSSELNVNALLLGDSALYLCASSSGIGDSPLHFGNGTRLTVT.

The CDR3 loop reads CASGLGSGLMEYF. The chain recombines TRBV12-3 or TRBV12-4 with TRBJ1-3. The CDR3 is 13 amino acids.

The V call is TRBV7-2, the J call TRBJ2-1. The V gene's germline CDR1 is SGHTA and CDR2 FQGNSA. The length of the CDR3 is 15 residues. CDR3 amino acids: CASSLSGVRYNEQFF.

The CDR3 loop reads CASSREGEQPQHF. This chain connects TRBV7-9 to TRBJ1-5. The CDR3 extends over 13 amino acids. CDR1 and CDR2 (germline): SEHNR, FQNEAQ (reference sequence).

The CDR3 protein is CASSEQGAYTGELFF. V usage is TRBV10-2 and J usage is TRBJ2-2. The germline gives CDR1 WSHSY, CDR2 SAAADI. The CDR3 runs to 15 residues.